This TCR beta chain emerged from a study of shared clonotypes between healthy human individuals. Overall study context: With ages of 18 to 49, the donors were two women and three men. A donor's plate count was three for CD4 naive and three for CD4 memory; CD8 naive had two and CD8 memory one.

CD45RO negativity and positive selection for CCR7 defined naive CD8 cells, a population that excluded terminally differentiated effector memory CD45RA+ cells. Per germline, CDR1 SGDLS and CDR2 YYNGEE. Deletions cut 6 bases from V and 3 bases from J, with 27 bases between. This CDR3 has 18 amino acids. Generated by immunoSEQ multiplex PCR, the TCRdb table keeps only in-frame clones and is missing some. In the table there are 800,000 or so clones, about 97% of which are singletons. In the case of this clone: The target antigen is unknown.

Study-level results: Generally, naive subsets came out with larger estimated richness than memory subsets. It was the non-shared clonotypes that had lower generation probabilities than clonotypes shared by all four donors.

The chain has TRBV9 and TRBJ1-2; D is perhaps TRBD1 (6 bases). This TCR derives from a man under 40 in good health. The source material was naive CD8+ T cells sorted from blood. CDR3 DNA: TGTGCCAGCAACGATATCCGGGGAGAACAGGGCCGGGACTATGGCTACACCTTC. It yields the protein CASNDIRGEQGRDYGYTF.